The 14 T cell receptor beta chains listed next were all sequenced from one sample in a study of T cell changes during pregnancy in multiple sclerosis (dated by TCRdb to about 2019). Receptor amplification or capture employed the immunoSEQ multiplex PCR assay. Here the immuneACCESS table is served through TCRdb, limited to in-frame sequences with V and J called. Missing clones are a known gap in these copies; in checked studies unresolved V genes cover under half, and the rest lacks a known reason. This sample is represented by 50,000 to 70,000 clones; about nine tenths of them were singletons. The ten largest clones take up approximately 1.4% of the sample. The sample here was peripheral blood, taken in the second trimester of pregnancy. These receptors originate from a female donor with multiple sclerosis, enrolled in a pregnancy study.

The chain joins TRBV2 to TRBJ1-4; the D gene is possibly TRBD1 (5 bases). V lost 6 bases to trimming and J lost 0 bases, with 14 bases between them. This CDR3 region has 16 residues. Germline CDR1 and CDR2: SNHLY and FYNNEI. The CDR3 loop reads CASRGGIYATNEKLFF. The DNA for the CDR3 is TGTGCCAGCAGGGGGGGGATATATGCAACTAATGAAAAACTGTTTTTT.

The V gene is TRBV2, the J gene TRBJ1-6, with D possibly matching TRBD1 (5 bases). The CDR3 is made up of 12 amino acids. The germline V gene encodes CDR1 SNHLY and CDR2 FYNNEI. Trimming cost V 5 bases and J 13 bases, with 12 bases left between them. CDR3 protein: CASSKDTAPLHF. The CDR3 region has the DNA TGTGCCAGCAGTAAGGACACAGCGCCCCTCCACTTT.

The chain couples TRBV7-6 to TRBJ2-7; 16 bases agree with TRBD2. The length of the CDR3 is 18 residues. CDR1 and CDR2 (germline): SGHVS, FNYEAQ. J was trimmed by 5 bases and V by 5 bases; bases with no gene match: 12. The CDR3 DNA sequence: TGTGCCAGCAGCGCCCGAGGGACTAGCGGGAGGGGCCTGGACGAGCAGTACTTC. It specifies CASSARGTSGRGLDEQYF.

The chain is built from TRBV6-5 and TRBJ1-2; possible D gene TRBD1, 5 bases. V lost 7 bases and J lost 4, with 10 bases in between. Germline V gene data show CDR1 as MNHEY and CDR2 as SVGAGI. This CDR3 spans 12 amino acids. This CDR3 is CASMGGVYGYTF. The CDR3 nucleotides read TGTGCCAGCATGGGAGGGGTCTATGGCTACACCTTC.

The V call is TRBV6-6, the J call TRBJ2-7; 9 positions match TRBD1. Looked up from germline, CDR1 is MNHNY and CDR2 is SVGAGI (reference sequence). The V segment lost 2 bases and the J segment 2 bases; nucleotides outside the gene matches: 1. The CDR3 totals 14 residues. The CDR3 sequence is CASSYRQGAYEQYF. CDR3 nucleotides: TGTGCCAGCAGTTACCGACAGGGGGCCTACGAGCAGTACTTC.

V and J are TRBV7-8 and TRBJ2-3; 7 bases line up with TRBD1. V shed 5 bases, J shed 1 base, and the junction held 6 bases outside the gene matches. Per germline, CDR1 SGHVS and CDR2 FQNEAQ. There are 15 residues in the CDR3. CDR3 sequence (DNA): TGTGCCAGCAGCCCCCGACAGGGTGGCACAGATACGCAGTATTTT. It is translated as CASSPRQGGTDTQYF.

The chain joins TRBV21-1 to TRBJ2-2; the table's D call of TRBD2 was not tested on the DNA. TRBV21-1 has pseudogene status. There are 14 residues in the CDR3. The CDR3 protein is CASSDFTNTGELFF. The CDR3 coding sequence is TGTGCCAGCTCGGACTTTACTAACACCGGGGAGCTGTTTTTT.

The chain couples TRBV6-1 to TRBJ1-4; 8 nucleotides line up with TRBD1. CDR1 and CDR2 (germline): MNHNS, SASEGT. The CDR3 is 15 residues long. V was clipped by 3 bases and J by 10 bases; unmatched bases: 10. DNA of the CDR3: TGTGCCAGCAGTGATCCGGACAGGGCTCTCGTAAAACTGTTTTTT. Encoded protein: CASSDPDRALVKLFF.

This sequence joins TRBV5-5 and TRBJ2-7, with 7 bases identical to TRBD1. This CDR3 has 13 residues. V was clipped by 4 bases and J by 3 bases; unmatched bases: 4. CDR1 and CDR2 from the germline V gene are SGHKS and YYEKEE (reference sequence). The CDR3 loop is CASSPGTVYEQYF. The CDR3 DNA reads TGTGCCAGCAGCCCTGGGACAGTCTACGAGCAGTACTTC.

This chain connects TRBV9 to TRBJ2-1; TRBD2 matches 8 bases. Per the germline V gene, CDR1 is SGDLS and CDR2 is YYNGEE. V dropped 4 bases and J dropped 8; count of bases not matched to a gene: 8. The CDR3 is 14 amino acids. The CDR3 nucleotides read TGTGCCAGCAGCCCCCCGGGGGGGGCAGATGAGCAGTTCTTC. It translates to CASSPPGGADEQFF.

The V gene is TRBV10-3, the J gene TRBJ2-2; tentatively, D is TRBD2 (6 bases). The CDR3 length is 14 residues. V was pared by 8 bases and J by 6 bases, with 16 bases between. The germline V gene encodes CDR1 ENHRY and CDR2 SYGVKD. CDR3 nucleotide sequence: TGTGCCATCGAGCGGGTTTGGCTCTCCGGGGAGCTGTTTTTT. This sequence encodes CAIERVWLSGELFF.

V usage is TRBV10-3 and J usage is TRBJ2-1; TRBD2 matches 14 bases. V gave up 10 bases and J gave up 10 bases; unmatched junction bases: 12. CDR3 size: 15 residues. The V gene's germline CDR1 is ENHRY and CDR2 SYGVKD. Here the CDR3 reads CATGGTGLAGDEQFF. The CDR3, as DNA: TGTGCCACTGGGGGGACGGGACTAGCGGGAGACGAGCAGTTCTTC.

A single count supports this clone. The chain carries TRBV29-1 and TRBJ2-7; a possible D gene is TRBD1 (5 bases). V lost 0 bases, J lost 1 base, and 7 bases lay in between. This CDR3 region has 13 residues. Germline lookup yields CDR1 SQVTM and CDR2 ANQGSEA. CDR3 coding DNA: TGCAGCGTTGAAGACAGGGTGTCCTACGAGCAGTACTTC. Translation: CSVEDRVSYEQYF.

In its sample, this clone was seen once. The chain links TRBV18 to TRBJ2-5, with 7 bases lining up with TRBD2. Trimming at V came to 3 bases and at J to 1 base, leaving 8 bases not matched to a gene. This CDR3 is built from 16 residues. Germline V gene data show CDR1 as KGHSH and CDR2 as LQKENI. CDR3 protein: CASSPARPSGQETQYF. CDR3 DNA: TGTGCCAGCTCACCCGCTCGGCCTAGCGGCCAAGAGACCCAGTACTTC.